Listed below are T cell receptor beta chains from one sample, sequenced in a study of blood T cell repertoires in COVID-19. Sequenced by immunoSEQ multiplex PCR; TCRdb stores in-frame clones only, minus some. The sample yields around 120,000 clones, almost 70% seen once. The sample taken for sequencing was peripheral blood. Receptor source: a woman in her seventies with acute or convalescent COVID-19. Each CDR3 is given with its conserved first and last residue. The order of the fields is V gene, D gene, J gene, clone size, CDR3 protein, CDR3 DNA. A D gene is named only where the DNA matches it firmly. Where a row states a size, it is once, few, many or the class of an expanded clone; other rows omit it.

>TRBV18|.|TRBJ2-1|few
CASSQASGNEQFF
TGTGCCAGCTCACAAGCAAGCGGCAATGAGCAGTTCTTC
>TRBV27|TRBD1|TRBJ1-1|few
CASSAGQGGTEAFF
TGTGCCAGCAGTGCGGGACAGGGAGGCACTGAAGCTTTCTTT
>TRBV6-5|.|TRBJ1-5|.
CASSYNQPQHF
TGTGCGAGCAGCTACAATCAGCCCCAGCATTTT
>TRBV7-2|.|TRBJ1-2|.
CASSLSFYGYTF
TGTGCCAGCAGCTTATCCTTCTATGGCTACACCTTC
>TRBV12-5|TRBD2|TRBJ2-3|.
CASESGTSGRTDTQYF
TGTGCTAGTGAAAGCGGGACTAGCGGGAGAACAGATACGCAGTATTTT
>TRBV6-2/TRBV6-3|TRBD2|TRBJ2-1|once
CASSTGLGPQFF
TGTGCCAGCAGTACTGGACTAGGCCCGCAGTTCTTC
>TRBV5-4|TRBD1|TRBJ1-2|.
CASSLKGGEGNYGYTF
TGTGCCAGCAGCTTGAAAGGGGGCGAGGGTAACTATGGCTACACCTTC
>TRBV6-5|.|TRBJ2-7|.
CASSHRSGEQYF
TGTGCCAGCAGCCACCGGTCCGGGGAGCAGTACTTC
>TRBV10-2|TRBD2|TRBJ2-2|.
CASSGTSGASGRELFF
TGCGCCAGCAGTGGGACTAGCGGGGCTTCCGGGCGGGAGCTGTTTTTT
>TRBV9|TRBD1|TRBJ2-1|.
CASSVGQGIYNEQFF
TGTGCCAGCAGCGTGGGACAGGGGATCTACAATGAGCAGTTCTTC
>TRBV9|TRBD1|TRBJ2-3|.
CASSSSTGVILGRSPDTQYF
TGTGCCAGCAGCTCGTCTACAGGGGTCATACTTGGTCGTTCCCCAGATACGCAGTATTTT
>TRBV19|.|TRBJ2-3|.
CASSPGDTQYF
TGTGCCAGTTCCCCAGGGGATACGCAGTATTTT
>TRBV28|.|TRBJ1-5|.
CASINLQASNQPQHF
TGTGCCAGCATTAATCTACAGGCAAGCAATCAGCCCCAGCATTTT
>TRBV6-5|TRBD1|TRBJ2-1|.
CASRTGPNSYNEQFF
TGTGCCAGCAGGACAGGGCCCAACTCCTACAATGAGCAGTTCTTC
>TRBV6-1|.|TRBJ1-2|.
CASSEVGSGGYTF
TGTGCCAGCAGTGAGGTTGGGAGTGGCGGCTACACCTTC
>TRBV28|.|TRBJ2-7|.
CATHETAAYEQYF
TGTGCTACCCACGAGACGGCGGCCTACGAGCAGTACTTC
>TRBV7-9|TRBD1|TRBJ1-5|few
CASSPGQAGQPQHF
TGTGCCAGCAGCCCCGGACAGGCTGGGCAGCCCCAGCATTTT
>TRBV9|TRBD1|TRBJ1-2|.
CASSVRPGTGHGYTF
TGTGCCAGCAGCGTACGTCCCGGGACAGGGCACGGCTACACCTTC
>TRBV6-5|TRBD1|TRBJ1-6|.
CASNWGTVGSPLHF
TGTGCCAGCAATTGGGGGACAGTTGGCTCACCCCTCCACTTT
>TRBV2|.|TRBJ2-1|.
CASSEVSGKGVQFF
TGTGCCAGCAGTGAAGTTTCAGGGAAAGGGGTTCAGTTCTTC
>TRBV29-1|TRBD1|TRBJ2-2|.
CSAQVGTGGTGELFF
TGCAGCGCCCAAGTAGGGACAGGGGGAACCGGGGAGCTGTTTTTT
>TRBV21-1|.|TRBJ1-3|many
CASSSHPERCSGNTIYF
TGTGCCAGCAGCTCCCACCCCGAACGGTGCTCTGGAAACACCATATATTTT
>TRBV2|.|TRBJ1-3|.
CASQGSGNTIYF
TGTGCCAGCCAGGGGTCGGGAAACACCATATATTTT
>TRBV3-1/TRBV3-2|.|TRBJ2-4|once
CASSQETRRLERAKNIQYF
TGTGCCAGCAGCCAAGAAACTAGACGACTAGAGAGGGCCAAAAACATTCAGTACTTC
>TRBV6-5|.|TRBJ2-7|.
CASRKGASSYEQYF
TGTGCCAGCCGCAAGGGAGCGAGCTCCTACGAGCAGTACTTC
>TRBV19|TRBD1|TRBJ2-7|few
CASSSPGQGIYEQYF
TGTGCCAGTAGTTCCCCGGGACAGGGTATCTACGAGCAGTACTTC
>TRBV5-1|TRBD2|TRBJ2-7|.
CASSRGLASSRERLEQYF
TGCGCCAGCAGCCGCGGACTAGCGTCCTCTCGAGAGCGTCTCGAGCAGTACTTC
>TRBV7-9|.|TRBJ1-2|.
CASSFRAQAVSYGYTF
TGTGCCAGCAGTTTTAGGGCCCAAGCGGTTAGCTATGGCTACACCTTC
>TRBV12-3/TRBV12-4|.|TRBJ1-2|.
CASSRGRTGYTF
TGTGCCAGCAGCCGAGGGAGGACTGGCTACACCTTC
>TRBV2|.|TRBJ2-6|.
CASATQASGANVLTF
TGTGCCAGCGCCACACAGGCGTCTGGGGCCAACGTCCTGACTTTC
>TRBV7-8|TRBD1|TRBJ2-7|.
CASSLPGQGGTYEQYF
TGTGCCAGCAGCTTACCGGGACAGGGGGGGACCTACGAGCAGTACTTC
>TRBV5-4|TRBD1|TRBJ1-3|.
CASSLQGALGNTIYF
TGTGCCAGCAGCTTGCAGGGGGCGCTTGGAAACACCATATATTTT
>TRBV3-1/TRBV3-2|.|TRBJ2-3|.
CASSPRDPDTQYF
TGTGCCAGCAGCCCCAGGGATCCAGATACGCAGTATTTT
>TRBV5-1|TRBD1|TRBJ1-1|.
CASSYDRANTEAFF
TGCGCCAGCAGCTACGACAGGGCGAACACTGAAGCTTTCTTT
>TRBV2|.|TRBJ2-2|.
CASSVQRGTGELFF
TGTGCCAGCAGTGTACAACGGGGGACCGGGGAGCTGTTTTTT
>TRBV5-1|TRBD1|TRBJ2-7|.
CASSPRDRGSEQYF
TGCGCCAGCAGCCCCCGGGACAGGGGCTCCGAGCAGTACTTC
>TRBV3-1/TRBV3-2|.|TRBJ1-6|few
CASSQDLGLGAKSPLHF
TGTGCCAGCAGCCAAGATCTCGGGTTAGGGGCGAAATCACCCCTCCACTTT
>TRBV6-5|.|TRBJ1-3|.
CATGAVSGNTIYF
TGTGCCACAGGGGCCGTCTCTGGAAACACCATATATTTT